The present T cell receptor beta chain was sequenced within a study of T cell changes during pregnancy in multiple sclerosis. Assay: immunoSEQ multiplex PCR; the TCRdb copy retains only in-frame clones and omits some. This sample has 40,000 to 60,000 clones, with roughly nine tenths found just once. V was clipped by 0 bases and J by 6 bases; unmatched bases: 5. Germline lookup yields CDR1 SGHRS and CDR2 YFSETQ. The CDR3 consists of 16 residues. Sample: CD8+ T cells from peripheral blood mononuclear cells, taken after pregnancy. The clonotype comes from a female donor with multiple sclerosis, enrolled in a pregnancy study. The chain is built from TRBV5-1 and TRBJ2-6; 8 bases align to TRBD1. CDR3 in DNA: TGCGCCAGCAGCTTGGAAGGGACAGGTTTGGCCAACGTCCTGACTTTC. It translates to CASSLEGTGLANVLTF.